A single sample is the source of the 11 T cell receptor beta chains below, sequenced in a study of regulatory T cells in long-lasting Graves disease. Sample time point: newly diagnosed GD, antithyroid drugs for less than 3 months. The TCR library used RNA extracted from PBMCs. Assembly of TCR beta libraries relied on iRepertoire HTBI primers together with Arm-PCR of CDR3 regions. MiXCR was run by TCRdb on the multiplex PCR reads, yielding one entry per CDR3 protein. Among 530,000 or so distinct CDR3 sequences, approximately 16% were seen once, and the ten largest hold more than 10%. These same records also appear under a second study, on T cells in Graves' hyperthyroidism and ophthalmopathy.

The specimen comprised peripheral blood mononuclear cells (PBMCs), sampled at new diagnosis, from a patient treated with antithyroid drugs. The receptors stem from a young man with Graves disease.

A few counts support this clonotype. The rearrangement uses TRBV7-9 and TRBJ2-5; D ambiguous. With 5 bases removed from V and 2 bases from J, the gap between germline ends came to 12 bases. The CDR3 runs to 14 residues. CDR1 and CDR2 from the germline V gene are SEHNR and FQNEAQ (reference sequence). CDR3 protein: CASSPPQPQETQYF. CDR3 nucleotides: TGTGCCAGCAGCCCGCCCCAGCCGCAAGAGACCCAGTACTTC.

In its sample, this clonotype was seen many times. The chain is built from TRBV6-1 and TRBJ1-1; TRBD1 is a possible D gene (5 bases). Trimming removed 6 bases at V and 3 bases at J, with 20 bases between. Germline CDR1 is MNHNS and CDR2 is SASEGT. The CDR3 is 16 amino acids. The CDR3 coding sequence is TGTGCCAGCAGCCGGGGGGGTCAAGGCTTTTACACTGAAGCTTTCTTT. It translates to CASSRGGQGFYTEAFF.

This clonotype was detected ten times or more. V usage is TRBV12-3 or TRBV12-4 and J usage is TRBJ2-1; 9 bases match TRBD2. The CDR3 is 16 residues long. V was pared by 7 bases and J by 3 bases, with 10 bases of the junction left unmatched. The CDR3 DNA reads TGTGCCAGCACGGGGTGGGCTAGCGGGGACTACAATGAGCAGTTCTTC. This codes for CASTGWASGDYNEQFF.

This clonotype has a count of ten or more. V and J are TRBV6-5 and TRBJ1-4; TRBD1 might be the D (5 bases). The germline V gene encodes CDR1 MNHEY and CDR2 SVGAGI. The CDR3 contains 15 residues. Trimming removed 0 bases from V and 7 bases from J, with 12 bases in between. The CDR3 region is CASSYSTGGTEKLFF. DNA for the CDR3: TGTGCCAGCAGTTACTCGACCGGGGGTACTGAAAAACTGTTTTTT.

This chain uses TRBV20-1 with TRBJ2-2; 10 bases line up with TRBD2. Germline-derived CDR1 and CDR2 are DFQATT and SNEGSKA (reference sequence). The CDR3 is 15 residues long. The V gene end was trimmed by 3 bases and the J gene end by 1 base; junction bases not matched to a gene: 2. In DNA form, the CDR3 reads TGCAGTGCTAGCCCTAGCGGGAGGAACACCGGGGAGCTGTTTTTT. Translating it yields CSASPSGRNTGELFF.

This clonotype was seen at least ten times. V gene TRBV30 combines with J gene TRBJ2-2; no firm D call. Trimming removed 2 bases from V and 0 bases from J, with 7 bases in between. Germline V gene data show CDR1 as GTSNPN and CDR2 as SVGIG (reference sequence). This CDR3 has 14 residues. CDR3 sequence reads: CAWSNTANTGELFF. CDR3 coding DNA: TGTGCCTGGAGTAACACCGCGAACACCGGGGAGCTGTTTTTT. The full variable domain, with the rest looked up from reference TRBV30 and TRBJ2-2, is SQTIHQWPATLVQPVGSPLSLECTVEGTSNPNLYWYRQAAGRGLQLLFYSVGIGQISSEVPQNLSASRPQDRQFILSSKKLLLSDSGFYLCAWSNTANTGELFFGEGSRLTVL.

The chain employs TRBV30 and TRBJ2-7; 9 positions match TRBD1. The trim removed 1 base at V and 6 bases at J, leaving 7 bases unmatched. This CDR3 contains 14 residues. CDR1 and CDR2 (germline): GTSNPN, SVGIG (reference sequence). CDR3 DNA sequence: TGTGCCTGGAGTGGGGGGACAGGGAGGTCCGAGCAGTACTTC. Translation gives CAWSGGTGRSEQYF. The whole variable domain, filled in from reference TRBV30 and TRBJ2-7, reads SQTIHQWPATLVQPVGSPLSLECTVEGTSNPNLYWYRQAAGRGLQLLFYSVGIGQISSEVPQNLSASRPQDRQFILSSKKLLLSDSGFYLCAWSGGTGRSEQYFGPGTRLTVT.

CDR3 amino acids: CASSRVLAGEETQYF. CDR3 bases: TGCGCCAGCAGCCGGGTACTAGCGGGAGAAGAGACCCAGTACTTC. The gene calls are TRBV5-1 and TRBJ2-5; 11 bases align to TRBD2. This CDR3 is built from 15 residues. V was clipped by 4 bases and J by 3 bases; unmatched bases: 5. The V gene's germline CDR1 is SGHRS and CDR2 YFSETQ.

The sample holds many counts of this clonotype. V usage is TRBV20-1 and J usage is TRBJ2-1, with TRBD2 identical over 11 bases. Germline V gene sequence: CDR1 DFQATT, CDR2 SNEGSKA (reference sequence). This CDR3 comprises 15 residues. V gave up 6 bases and J gave up 8 bases; unmatched junction bases: 12. The DNA of the CDR3 is TGCAGTGCCCCAGCCACTAGCGGGAGCGGTGATGAGCAGTTCTTC. Translation: CSAPATSGSGDEQFF.

J is TRBJ2-1 and V is TRBV20-1; 9 bases are a match to TRBD2. Trimming cost V 6 bases and J 0 bases; bases outside gene matches: 6. CDR1 is DFQATT and CDR2 is SNEGSKA in the germline V gene (reference sequence). The CDR3 is made up of 15 amino acids. CDR3 nucleotide sequence: TGCAGTGCAAAGGATAGCGGGAGCTCCTACAATGAGCAGTTCTTC. Protein: CSAKDSGSSYNEQFF.

CDR3 sequence: CASSTTGVQGGYTF. The CDR3, as DNA: TGTGCCAGCAGTACCACAGGCGTCCAAGGTGGCTACACCTTC. V usage is TRBV25-1 and J usage is TRBJ1-2; D perhaps matches TRBD1 (5 bases). CDR3 length: 14 amino acids. V lost 5 bases and J lost 7, with 17 bases in between. CDR1 and CDR2 (germline): MGHDK, SYGVNS.